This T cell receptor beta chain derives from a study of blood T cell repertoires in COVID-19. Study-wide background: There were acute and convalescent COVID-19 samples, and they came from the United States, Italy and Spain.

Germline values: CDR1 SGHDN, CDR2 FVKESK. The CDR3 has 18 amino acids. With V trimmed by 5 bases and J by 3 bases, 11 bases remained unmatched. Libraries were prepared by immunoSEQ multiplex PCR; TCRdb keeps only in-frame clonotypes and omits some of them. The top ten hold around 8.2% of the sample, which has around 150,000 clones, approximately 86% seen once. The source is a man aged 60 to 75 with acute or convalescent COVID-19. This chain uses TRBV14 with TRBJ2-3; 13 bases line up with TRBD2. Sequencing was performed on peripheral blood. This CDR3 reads CASSATRLAGGETDTQYF. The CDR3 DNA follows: TGTGCCAGCAGCGCGACCCGACTAGCGGGAGGAGAGACAGATACGCAGTATTTT. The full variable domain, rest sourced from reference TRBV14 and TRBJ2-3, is EAGVTQFPSHSVIEKGQTVTLRCDPISGHDNLYWYRRVMGKEIKFLLHFVKESKQDESGMPNNRFLAERTGGTYSTLKVQPAELEDSGVYFCASSATRLAGGETDTQYFGPGTRLTVL.